A single sample is the source of the 14 T cell receptor beta chains below, sequenced in a study of blood T cell repertoires in COVID-19. Profiling relied on immunoSEQ multiplex PCR, and the TCRdb table lists in-frame clones only, not all of them. Of 72,000 or so clones in the sample, around 90% were seen once. The sequencing input was peripheral blood. The receptor source for this set is a man aged 50-59 years with active COVID-19.

The chain combines TRBV5-7 with TRBJ2-7, with D uncertain. TRBV5-7 is reported as an ORF; its role is uncertain. V shed 2 bases and J shed 4 bases, with 4 bases lying between them. The CDR3 spans 11 residues. The CDR3 is CASSFSYEQYF. The CDR3 DNA follows: TGTGCCAGCAGCTTTTCATACGAGCAGTACTTC.

The rearrangement joins TRBV7-6 to TRBJ2-5; weak D call: TRBD2 (6 bases). CDR3 size: 15 residues. Trimming cost V 4 bases and J 4 bases, with 16 bases left between them. Germline assignment: CDR1 SGHVS and CDR2 FNYEAQ. DNA for the CDR3: TGTGCCAGCAGCTGGGAGGCAGGGAGGAGAGAGACCCAGTACTTC. Encoded protein: CASSWEAGRRETQYF.

This rearrangement joins TRBV7-2 to TRBJ1-5; 8 nucleotides match TRBD1. The CDR3 has 14 residues. Germline V lookup: CDR1 SGHTA, CDR2 FQGNSA. V lost 1 base and J lost 9; bases outside the gene matches: 5. CDR3 residues: CASSLDRGDRPQHF. DNA of the CDR3: TGTGCCAGCAGCTTAGACAGGGGGGATAGGCCCCAGCATTTT.

V and J are TRBV6-5 and TRBJ2-3; possible D gene TRBD2, 6 bases. Germline V gives CDR1 MNHEY, CDR2 SVGAGI. Deletions cut 4 bases from V and 0 bases from J, with 11 bases between. This CDR3 has 15 amino acids. CDR3 amino acids: CASSSTGLSTDTQYF. The CDR3 DNA sequence: TGTGCCAGCAGTTCCACGGGACTTAGCACAGATACGCAGTATTTT.

The chain uses TRBV2 and TRBJ2-7; 10 bases match TRBD1. After removal of 4 bases from V and 4 bases from J, the junction contained 4 bases not matched to a gene. The CDR3 extends over 14 amino acids. Germline V gives CDR1 SNHLY, CDR2 FYNNEI. The CDR3: CASSGRDRGYEQYF. The CDR3 DNA reads as TGTGCCAGCAGTGGAAGGGACAGGGGATACGAGCAGTACTTC.

The rearrangement joins TRBV28 to TRBJ1-2, with 10 positions matching TRBD1. Germline V gene lookup returns CDR1 MDHEN and CDR2 SYDVKM. This CDR3 has 15 amino acids. V shed 2 bases, J shed 4 bases, and the junction held 4 bases outside the gene matches. DNA for the CDR3: TGTGCCAGCAGTTTACCCGGACAGGGGGGCTATGGCTACACCTTC. Its translation: CASSLPGQGGYGYTF.

CDR3 in DNA: TGTGCCAGCAGTTACTCGGCGGGAAACTATGGCTACACCTTC. Translation: CASSYSAGNYGYTF. The chain employs TRBV6-5 and TRBJ1-2; no definite D call. Germline-derived CDR1 and CDR2 are MNHEY and SVGAGI. The length of the CDR3 is 14 residues. V was trimmed by 0 bases and J by 2 bases, leaving 7 bases between them.

This chain uses TRBV7-9 with TRBJ1-1, with no clear D. Deletions cut 1 base from V and 4 bases from J, with 13 bases between. The CDR3 is made up of 15 amino acids. The V gene's germline CDR1 is SEHNR and CDR2 FQNEAQ (reference sequence). The CDR3: CASSLDDASGTEAFF. For the CDR3, the DNA is TGTGCCAGCAGCTTAGACGATGCCAGCGGCACTGAAGCTTTCTTT.

The genes are TRBV27 and TRBJ2-1; 10 bases align to TRBD2. With 8 bases clipped from V and 0 bases from J, the junction kept 10 bases outside the gene matches. Germline values: CDR1 MNHEY, CDR2 SMNVEV (reference sequence). The CDR3 totals 17 residues. The CDR3 nucleotides read TGTGCCAGCGGACGGACTAGCGGACAATACTCCTACAATGAGCAGTTCTTC. Its protein product is CASGRTSGQYSYNEQFF.

The J gene is TRBJ2-1, the V gene TRBV2; D perhaps matches TRBD2 (5 bases). The V and J ends lost 7 bases and 1 base respectively, with 11 bases between them. The CDR3 runs 14 residues. The germline gives CDR1 SNHLY, CDR2 FYNNEI. The CDR3 region has the DNA TGTGCCAGCAACCGGGAAATTTCCTACAATGAGCAGTTCTTC. Protein: CASNREISYNEQFF.

This clone was seen just once. The chain uses TRBV27 and TRBJ2-7; TRBD2 is a possible D gene (6 bases). The CDR3 totals 14 residues. Germline V gives CDR1 MNHEY, CDR2 SMNVEV (reference sequence). The germline V and J ends were trimmed by 4 bases and 2 bases, with 12 bases remaining between them. As DNA, the CDR3 is TGTGCCAGCAGTTACGGGACTTTACCCTACGAGCAGTACTTC. Protein product: CASSYGTLPYEQYF.

This chain uses TRBV7-3 with TRBJ2-1; 7 bases align to TRBD1. CDR1 and CDR2 (germline): SGHTA, FQGTGA. The CDR3 runs 14 residues. The ends lost 5 bases at V and 7 bases at J; junction bases unmatched: 8. This CDR3 is CASSPTPGGNEQFF. In DNA form, the CDR3 reads TGTGCCAGCAGCCCCACCCCAGGGGGTAATGAGCAGTTCTTC. Combining the CDR3 with reference TRBV7-3 and TRBJ2-1 gives the whole variable domain GAGVSQTPSNKVTEKGKYVELRCDPISGHTALYWYRQSLGQGPEFLIYFQGTGAADDSGLPNDRFFAVRPEGSVSTLKIQRTERGDSAVYLCASSPTPGGNEQFFGPGTRLTVL.

V usage is TRBV12-3 or TRBV12-4 and J usage is TRBJ1-2; D unclear. V was cut by 3 bases and J by 5 bases, with 10 bases left in between. This CDR3 has 13 residues. The CDR3 DNA sequence: TGTGCCAGCAGTTTGTCCCCACTATATGGCTACACCTTC. As protein: CASSLSPLYGYTF.

V gene TRBV2 combines with J gene TRBJ2-7, with a tentative D call TRBD2 (6 bases). CDR3 size: 11 residues. The germline gives CDR1 SNHLY, CDR2 FYNNEI. The V end lost 8 bases, the J end lost 6 bases, and 11 bases lay between the germline ends. The chain's CDR3 is CASGDSLEQYF. The CDR3 nucleotides are TGTGCCAGCGGGGACTCTCTCGAGCAGTACTTC.